Below, 2 T cell receptor beta chains from the same sample are listed, as sequenced in a study of T cell clonality in common variable immunodeficiency. The assay was immunoSEQ multiplex PCR, and TCRdb's table has in-frame clones only and misses some. Recorded here are about 81,000 clones, with no singletons, and the ten leading clones hold 0.75% to 1%. The sequenced sample was peripheral blood mononuclear cells. The receptors here all came from a person aged 18 to 70 in good health.

This clone occurred many times. Read sequence stops 3 residues before the CDR3 end, and the germline J gene provides the missing end. The chain carries TRBV5-4 and TRBJ2-1; 7 bases line up with TRBD2. Germline CDR1 is SGHNT and CDR2 is YYREEE (reference sequence). The ends lost 4 bases at V and 4 bases at J; junction bases unmatched: 8. This CDR3 has 15 residues. Partial CDR3 DNA: TGTGCCAGCAGCCCCTTATGGGAGGGGTACAATGAG. Its translation is CASSPLWEGYNE. The CDR3 in full is CASSPLWEGYNEQFF.

This clone has a count of ten or more. The read is 3 residues too short to cover the CDR3 end, so that end is filled in from the germline J gene. The chain uses TRBV10-3 and TRBJ1-5; no firm D call. V was shortened by 6 bases and J by 4 bases, with 10 bases between the two germline ends. The CDR3 spans 13 residues. Germline values: CDR1 ENHRY, CDR2 SYGVKD. CDR3 in amino acids: CAISPSLNQPQHF. Incomplete CDR3 DNA: TGTGCCATCAGCCCCTCACTTAATCAGCCC.